These 6 T cell receptor beta chains originate from one sample sequenced in a study of blood T cell repertoires in COVID-19. Method: immunoSEQ multiplex PCR; TCRdb's copy keeps in-frame clones and lacks some. The sample contains 29,000 or so clones, around 74% of which appear only once. Sequencing was carried out using peripheral blood. These receptors all come from a woman aged 70 to 79 with active or convalescent COVID-19.

The rearrangement joins TRBV6-5 to TRBJ1-6; 8 bases match TRBD1. Losses at the gene ends were 2 bases for V and 5 bases for J; bases not matched to a gene: 5. The length of the CDR3 is 16 residues. Germline V gene data show CDR1 as MNHEY and CDR2 as SVGAGI. CDR3 in amino acids: CASSYSRGQNNSPLHF. The DNA of the CDR3 is TGTGCCAGCAGTTACAGCAGGGGGCAGAATAATTCACCCCTCCACTTT.

V gene TRBV19 combines with J gene TRBJ1-3, with D possibly matching TRBD1 (5 bases). The V gene lost 4 bases and the J gene lost 1 base, with 11 bases spanning the gap. Germline V gene data show CDR1 as LNHDA and CDR2 as SQIVND (reference sequence). The CDR3 consists of 15 residues. As DNA, the CDR3 is TGTGCCAGTAGTACCCGGGAGGGGTCTGGAAACACCATATATTTT. Translation: CASSTREGSGNTIYF.

The chain joins TRBV27 to TRBJ2-1; D may be TRBD2 (6 bases). This CDR3 region has 11 residues. Germline V gene data show CDR1 as MNHEY and CDR2 as SMNVEV (reference sequence). Trimming cost V 10 bases and J 11 bases, with 15 bases left between them. This CDR3 reads CATGGYLKQFF. Written as DNA, the CDR3 is TGTGCCACCGGGGGATATTTGAAGCAGTTCTTC.

This chain links TRBV11-2 with TRBJ2-3, with TRBD2 matching 12 bases. Germline V gene data show CDR1 as SGHAT and CDR2 as FQNNGV. CDR3 length: 17 residues. V gave up 1 base and J gave up 4 bases; unmatched junction bases: 6. The CDR3 sequence is CASSLVSLAGGPDTQYF. In nucleotides, the CDR3 is TGTGCCAGCAGCTTAGTCTCTCTAGCGGGAGGGCCAGATACGCAGTATTTT.

The chain is built from TRBV10-3 and TRBJ1-1, with TRBD1 matching 8 bases. The CDR3 has 18 amino acids. The junction had 16 bases not matched to a gene; V was cut back by 2 bases and J by 5 bases. Germline V gene data show CDR1 as ENHRY and CDR2 as SYGVKD. CDR3 sequence (DNA): TGTGCCATCAGTGAGCTCGGGACAGGCGGTGGAAAAAAGACTGAAGCTTTCTTT. Its protein product is CAISELGTGGGKKTEAFF.

This clone came up a few times. The chain uses TRBV5-4 and TRBJ1-1; D may be TRBD1 (5 bases). The germline V gene has CDR1 SGHNT and CDR2 YYREEE (reference sequence). The CDR3 is 15 residues long. Trimming pared 3 bases from V and 5 bases from J, leaving 17 bases between. The CDR3 reads CASSSGVGVRTEAFF. DNA for the CDR3: TGTGCCAGCAGCTCGGGAGTGGGGGTAAGAACTGAAGCTTTCTTT.